Sequencing of this T cell receptor (beta chain) was carried out in a study of tumor-infiltrating lymphocytes in glioblastoma multiforme. Whole-study results and caveats: Unequal TCR RNA per T cell might skew measured clone sizes.

TCRB libraries came from RNA via three nested multiplex PCR rounds. MiXCR, applied by TCRdb to the multiplex PCR reads, yields one record per CDR3 protein. The table lists around 10,000 distinct CDR3 sequences, over 60% of them singletons. The V end was cut by 7 bases, the J end by 10 bases, with 20 bases between. Germline lookup yields CDR1 WSHSY and CDR2 SAAADI. The length of the CDR3 is 14 residues. Worth noting for this clonotype: Its target is unknown.

The TCR was taken from a male donor with glioblastoma. The genes are TRBV10-2 and TRBJ2-1; D is uncertain. Sequenced sample: brain tumor tissue. DNA for the CDR3: TGCGCCAGCATGGCTATCAGGAGAGGCAAAGAGCAGTTCTTC. Protein sequence: CASMAIRRGKEQFF.